This entry lists 21 T cell receptor beta chains sequenced from one sample in a study of T cells in Graves' hyperthyroidism and ophthalmopathy. The investigators amplified TCR beta CDR3 regions from RNA transcripts. TCR CDR3 underwent first-round RT-PCR with the HTBI primer set. From the multiplex PCR reads, TCRdb called clonotypes with MiXCR, one entry per CDR3 protein. The repertoire holds hundreds of thousands of distinct CDR3 sequences, with about 20% as singletons. Material for sequencing was blood. Every receptor here comes from a man aged 40-49 years with Graves' ophthalmopathy.

This clonotype has a handful of counts. The rearrangement links TRBV5-1 to TRBJ2-1; tentatively, D is TRBD1 (8 bases). Germline V gives CDR1 SGHRS, CDR2 YFSETQ. Trimming cost V 2 bases and J 2 bases, with 14 bases left between them. This CDR3 is built from 16 residues. CDR3 DNA sequence: TGCGCCAGCAGCTTTCAACAGGGGGGGACCTACAATGAGCAGTTCTTC. Residues: CASSFQQGGTYNEQFF. Combining the CDR3 with reference TRBV5-1 and TRBJ2-1 gives the whole variable domain KAGVTQTPRYLIKTRGQQVTLSCSPISGHRSVSWYQQTPGQGLQFLFEYFSETQRNKGNFPGRFSGRQFSNSRSEMNVSTLELGDSALYLCASSFQQGGTYNEQFFGPGTRLTVL.

Many counts were recorded for this clonotype. The rearrangement uses TRBV7-2 and TRBJ2-5, with D tentatively TRBD1 (5 bases). Germline V gene data show CDR1 as SGHTA and CDR2 as FQGNSA. There are 17 residues in the CDR3. Trimming removed 6 bases at V and 2 bases at J, with 22 bases between. For the CDR3, the DNA is TGTGCCAGCAGTTACCGTAAGGACATCCCCGGGCAAGAGACCCAGTACTTC. The encoded protein is CASSYRKDIPGQETQYF.

This clonotype has only a few counts. The genes are TRBV12-3 or TRBV12-4 and TRBJ1-2; 7 positions agree with TRBD1. Unmatched junction bases numbered 8, after V lost 6 bases and J lost 4 bases. There are 14 residues in the CDR3. In nucleotides, the CDR3 is TGTGCCAGCAGACTCCCAGGGGGATCCTATGGCTACACCTTC. Translated: CASRLPGGSYGYTF.

Many counts were recorded for this clonotype. The chain carries TRBV5-1 and TRBJ2-3; weak D call: TRBD2 (5 bases). Germline V CDR1 and CDR2: SGHRS, YFSETQ. V gave up 4 bases and J gave up 0 bases, with 18 bases separating them. This CDR3 contains 17 residues. CDR3 residues: CASSPRNPGSSTDTQYF. In nucleotides, the CDR3 is TGCGCCAGCAGCCCCCGTAACCCGGGGTCGAGCACAGATACGCAGTATTTT.

This clonotype turned up a few times. The gene calls are TRBV20-1 and TRBJ1-2; D gene unclear. Trimming cost V 5 bases and J 4 bases, with 17 bases left between them. Germline V lookup: CDR1 DFQATT, CDR2 SNEGSKA (reference sequence). This CDR3 comprises 14 residues. CDR3 region: CSALNPSLSYGYTF. The CDR3 DNA reads as TGCAGTGCTTTGAACCCTAGCCTCTCCTATGGCTACACCTTC.

This clonotype was recorded many times. The chain uses TRBV28 and TRBJ1-1; 10 nucleotides agree with TRBD1. The CDR3 length is 13 residues. Germline V lookup: CDR1 MDHEN, CDR2 SYDVKM. V lost 4 bases, J lost 7 bases, and 3 bases stayed unmatched. CDR3 amino acids: CASSSGQGDEAFF. In nucleotides, the CDR3 is TGTGCCAGCAGTTCAGGACAGGGGGATGAAGCTTTCTTT.

This clonotype was recorded many times. The chain joins TRBV12-3 or TRBV12-4 to TRBJ2-3, with 10 bases fitting TRBD1. The CDR3 is 14 residues long. V dropped 5 bases and J dropped 6; count of bases not matched to a gene: 5. Here the CDR3 DNA reads TGTGCCAGCAGTCCGGGACAGGGGCTGGATACGCAGTATTTT. This sequence encodes CASSPGQGLDTQYF.

This CDR3 reads CAISTGTGGSGANVLTF. Written as DNA, the CDR3 is TGTGCCATCAGTACCGGGACAGGGGGCTCTGGGGCCAACGTCCTGACTTTC. The V and J genes are TRBV10-3 and TRBJ2-6; 11 nucleotides match TRBD1. The CDR3 totals 17 residues. The J segment lost 0 bases and the V segment lost 5 bases, leaving 3 bases of the junction unmatched. Germline assignment: CDR1 ENHRY and CDR2 SYGVKD.

This clonotype was seen many times. This chain uses TRBV2 with TRBJ1-2, with D unresolved. The V gene's germline CDR1 is SNHLY and CDR2 FYNNEI. V lost 3 bases, J lost 5 bases, and 10 bases lay in between. This CDR3 spans 13 amino acids. CDR3 protein: CASSDLENYGYTF. The CDR3 nucleotides are TGTGCCAGCAGTGACCTCGAAAATTATGGCTACACCTTC.

This clonotype was observed a handful of times. The rearrangement uses TRBV2 and TRBJ1-4; D is possibly TRBD1 (5 bases). This CDR3 contains 18 residues. Deletions cut 5 bases from V and 2 bases from J, with 21 bases between. From germline, CDR1 is SNHLY and CDR2 FYNNEI. As DNA, the CDR3 is TGTGCCAGCAGTTTTCGCCCCTTAAGACAGCAGACTAATGAAAAACTGTTTTTT. Protein sequence: CASSFRPLRQQTNEKLFF.

The genes are TRBV6-6 and TRBJ2-7; D ambiguous. Germline loops: CDR1 MNHNY, CDR2 SVGAGI (reference sequence). V dropped 0 bases and J dropped 3 bases, with 9 bases sitting between them. The CDR3 contains 14 residues. The CDR3 sequence: CASSYSEVNYEQYF. CDR3 nucleotide sequence: TGTGCCAGCAGTTACTCAGAGGTCAACTACGAGCAGTACTTC.

The CDR3 protein is CASSLVGEGTGDDEQFF. CDR3 sequence (DNA): TGCGCCAGCAGCTTGGTTGGAGAGGGGACGGGGGATGATGAGCAGTTCTTC. This chain uses TRBV5-1 with TRBJ2-1; D perhaps matches TRBD2 (6 bases). The length of the CDR3 is 17 residues. Germline V gives CDR1 SGHRS, CDR2 YFSETQ. Trimming removed 0 bases from V and 8 bases from J, with 21 bases in between.

The chain combines TRBV3-1 with TRBJ2-1; D is possibly TRBD1 or TRBD2 (5 bases each). CDR1 and CDR2 (germline): LGHDT, YNNKEL (reference sequence). The V gene lost 4 bases and the J gene lost 4 bases, with 14 bases spanning the gap. CDR3 length: 15 amino acids. CDR3 region: CASSPGLNSYNEQFF. The CDR3 DNA reads TGTGCCAGCAGCCCGGGGCTGAACTCTTACAATGAGCAGTTCTTC.

This clonotype was recorded many times. The rearrangement uses TRBV5-1 and TRBJ2-3; D may be TRBD2 (6 bases). Germline-derived CDR1 and CDR2 are SGHRS and YFSETQ. The CDR3 is made up of 15 amino acids. The germline V and J ends were trimmed by 9 bases and 0 bases, with 17 bases remaining between them. The CDR3 coding sequence is TGCGCCACCCGGGAGCAGGGCGTGAGCACAGATACGCAGTATTTT. Translated, it gives CATREQGVSTDTQYF.

There are a few counts of this clonotype. This sequence joins TRBV9 and TRBJ2-1; tentatively, D is TRBD1 (5 bases). Germline-derived CDR1 and CDR2 are SGDLS and YYNGEE. Trimming pared 4 bases from V and 4 bases from J, leaving 15 bases between. CDR3 size: 15 residues. The CDR3, as DNA: TGTGCCAGCAGCCCAGACCAAGGGGCGTACAATGAGCAGTTCTTC. Its translation is CASSPDQGAYNEQFF.

Only a few counts were recorded for this clonotype. This may stem from a read error, because a much larger clone lies one nucleotide away. The chain joins TRBV5-1 to TRBJ1-1; D remains ambiguous. The CDR3 totals 15 residues. The germline V gene encodes CDR1 SGHRS and CDR2 YFSETQ. V was cut by 6 bases and J by 4 bases, with 19 bases left in between. CDR3 residues: CASTLLNGRTTEAFF. As DNA, the CDR3 is TGCGCCAGCACTCTTTTGAACGGACGTACCACTGAAGCTTTCTTT.

This clonotype was seen a handful of times. The chain couples TRBV5-1 to TRBJ1-2; 7 bases align to TRBD1. The V and J ends lost 2 bases and 4 bases, in that order; junction bases with no gene match: 8. The CDR3 sequence is 15 residues long. CDR1 and CDR2 from the germline V gene are SGHRS and YFSETQ. CDR3 bases: TGCGCCAGCAGCTTAGGCGGACAGGATTTCTATGGCTACACCTTC. This gives the protein CASSLGGQDFYGYTF.

On this clonotype itself: This may be a read error: a much more frequent sequence differs by one nucleotide. V is TRBV2 and J is TRBJ2-1, with D maybe TRBD2 (7 bases). Germline values: CDR1 SNHLY, CDR2 FYNNEI. The CDR3 extends over 15 amino acids. The CDR3 DNA sequence: TGTGCCAGCAGTGTAGACGGGGGGCTTAACAATGGGCAGTTCTTC. It encodes CASSVDGGLNNGQFF.

J is TRBJ1-2 and V is TRBV27; 10 nucleotides agree with TRBD1. V trimming: 4 bases; J trimming: 7 bases; junction bases outside the gene matches: 6. The CDR3 covers 14 residues. CDR1 and CDR2 (germline): MNHEY, SMNVEV (reference sequence). The CDR3 loop reads CASSSAGTGAGYTF. The CDR3 DNA is TGTGCCAGCAGTTCCGCCGGGACAGGGGCTGGCTACACCTTC.

The chain uses TRBV20-1 and TRBJ2-7; D is perhaps TRBD1 or TRBD2 (7 bases each). Trimming took 2 bases from V and 0 from J, leaving 14 bases between them. This CDR3 has 15 residues. Germline loops: CDR1 DFQATT, CDR2 SNEGSKA (reference sequence). CDR3 sequence: CSARSGEGASYEQYF. DNA for the CDR3: TGCAGTGCTAGATCAGGGGAGGGGGCCTCCTACGAGCAGTACTTC.

This clonotype was counted ten times or more. The V and J genes are TRBV12-3 or TRBV12-4 and TRBJ2-3, with D perhaps being TRBD1 or TRBD2 (5 bases each). CDR3 length: 14 residues. Between the trimmed V and J ends, which lost 5 bases and 1 base, there was a span of 10 bases. CDR3 residues: CASSSQGGTDTQYF. The CDR3 bases are TGTGCCAGCAGTAGCCAGGGAGGCACAGATACGCAGTATTTT.